This TCR beta chain was profiled in a study of PD-L1 blockade in urothelial cancer. A remark on this clone: The antigen is unknown.

Documented time point: pretreatment peripheral blood. Pretreatment and on-treatment blood mononuclear cell samples were taken, totaling between 1 and 8 time points per patient. The V gene lost 2 bases and the J gene lost 2 bases, with 13 bases spanning the gap. The CDR3 is 15 residues long. CDR1 is SGHDT and CDR2 is YYEEEE in the germline V gene. The method was immunoSEQ multiplex PCR; TCRdb's version includes in-frame clones alone and lacks a portion of them. Of roughly 100,000 clones listed, 89% are singletons. Findings of the study overall: Tumor-associated clones in the blood of durable-benefit patients grew more at 3 weeks.

This receptor was obtained from a woman older than 75 with urothelial cancer. The V gene is TRBV5-6, the J gene TRBJ2-5; TRBD2 might be the D (5 bases). The material sequenced was PBMCs, taken around atezolizumab (anti-PD-L1) treatment. In DNA, the CDR3 is TGTGCCAGCAGCTTAGCGGTGAGCGGACAAGAGACCCAGTACTTC. This encodes CASSLAVSGQETQYF.